Below, 25 T cell receptor beta chains from the same sample are listed, as sequenced in a study of graft-versus-host responses after intestinal transplantation. TCRdb's table, derived via immunoSEQ multiplex PCR, lists solely in-frame clones and lacks some. The table records approximately 70,000 clones, 80% to 95% of them present only once. This material consisted of bone marrow, taken 734 days after intestinal transplantation. These receptors came from a human patient who received an intestinal transplant, so some T cells may come from the graft donor.

The chain carries TRBV7-3 and TRBJ2-3, with D perhaps matching TRBD1 or TRBD2 (5 bases each). The germline V gene encodes CDR1 SGHTA and CDR2 FQGTGA. This CDR3 contains 15 residues. With 2 bases removed from V and 4 bases from J, the gap between germline ends came to 13 bases. The CDR3 nucleotides are TGTGCCAGCAGCTTATATGAGGGGCCTGCAGATACGCAGTATTTT. It translates to CASSLYEGPADTQYF.

The chain employs TRBV28 and TRBJ2-2, with 10 bases that match TRBD2. Germline V gene sequence: CDR1 MDHEN, CDR2 SYDVKM. V gave up 8 bases and J gave up 4 bases; unmatched junction bases: 4. This CDR3 region has 14 residues. CDR3 coding DNA: TGTGCCAGCCGGACTAGCGGTGTCACCGGGGAGCTGTTTTTT. Residues: CASRTSGVTGELFF.

The chain carries TRBV13 and TRBJ2-3, with 12 bases fitting TRBD1. Germline V gene data show CDR1 as PRHDT and CDR2 as FYEKMQ (reference sequence). The V segment lost 4 bases and the J segment 4 bases; nucleotides outside the gene matches: 9. This CDR3 contains 17 residues. In nucleotides, the CDR3 is TGTGCCAGCAGCTCTACCAAGGGACAGGGGGCGGCAGATACGCAGTATTTT. It translates to CASSSTKGQGAADTQYF. The whole variable domain, filled in from reference TRBV13 and TRBJ2-3, reads AAGVIQSPRHLIKEKRETATLKCYPIPRHDTVYWYQQGPGQDPQFLISFYEKMQSDKGSIPDRFSAQQFSDYHSELNMSSLELGDSALYFCASSSTKGQGAADTQYFGPGTRLTVL.

This rearrangement joins TRBV15 to TRBJ2-7; D tentatively fits TRBD1 or TRBD2 (5 bases each). Germline V gene data show CDR1 as LNHNV and CDR2 as YYDKDF (reference sequence). Trimming cost V 0 bases and J 6 bases, with 15 bases left between them. The CDR3 is 15 residues long. CDR3 sequence (DNA): TGTGCCACCAGCAGAGATTTGGGGGTGATTGTCGAGCAGTACTTC. It yields the protein CATSRDLGVIVEQYF.

The chain employs TRBV19 and TRBJ2-1; 9 nucleotides line up with TRBD2. From germline, CDR1 is LNHDA and CDR2 SQIVND (reference sequence). The V gene end was trimmed by 3 bases and the J gene end by 8 bases; junction bases not matched to a gene: 8. The length of the CDR3 is 15 residues. Here the CDR3 DNA reads TGTGCCAGTAGTATCTCTGCGGGGGGGCTATATGAGCAGTTCTTC. This codes for CASSISAGGLYEQFF.

The chain recombines TRBV27 with TRBJ1-5; TRBD1 aligns across 7 bases. This CDR3 comprises 14 residues. J gave up 7 bases and V 2 bases, and 5 bases lay outside the gene matches. CDR1 MNHEY and CDR2 SMNVEV come from the germline V gene (reference sequence). CDR3 in amino acids: CASSLEGAGQPQHF. As DNA, the CDR3 is TGTGCCAGCAGTTTAGAGGGGGCCGGGCAGCCCCAGCATTTT.

CDR3 region: CASSAPERDEQYF. In nucleotides, the CDR3 is TGTGCCAGCAGCGCCCCGGAGCGCGACGAGCAGTACTTC. The chain has TRBV7-6 and TRBJ2-7, with D hard to call. Germline lookup yields CDR1 SGHVS and CDR2 FNYEAQ. This CDR3 comprises 13 residues. Trimming pared 5 bases from V and 5 bases from J, leaving 13 bases between.

The rearrangement links TRBV9 to TRBJ2-3, with D unclear. Germline values: CDR1 SGDLS, CDR2 YYNGEE. CDR3 length: 12 amino acids. The V gene lost 0 bases and the J gene lost 4 bases, with 3 bases spanning the gap. CDR3 region: CASSVGADTQYF. The CDR3 region has the DNA TGTGCCAGCAGCGTAGGGGCAGATACGCAGTATTTT.

The chain combines TRBV4-1 with TRBJ2-3, with D possibly TRBD2 on 5 matching bases. This CDR3 comprises 17 residues. V was pared by 1 base and J by 2 bases, with 16 bases between. Germline V gives CDR1 MGHRA, CDR2 YSYEKL. CDR3 in amino acids: CASSQAVPAVFTDTQYF. CDR3 nucleotides: TGCGCCAGCAGCCAAGCAGTTCCAGCGGTCTTCACAGATACGCAGTATTTT.

This chain links TRBV7-2 with TRBJ2-3; no firm D call. Trimming stripped 2 bases from V and 10 bases from J, with 10 bases between. Germline assignment: CDR1 SGHTA and CDR2 FQGNSA. CDR3 length: 12 amino acids. CDR3 sequence: CASSLILPPQYF. CDR3 nucleotides: TGTGCCAGCAGCTTAATCCTCCCCCCGCAGTATTTT.

The chain carries TRBV19 and TRBJ2-2; 9 bases line up with TRBD1. Germline V gene sequence: CDR1 LNHDA, CDR2 SQIVND (reference sequence). The CDR3 has 17 residues. The ends lost 6 bases at V and 7 bases at J; junction bases unmatched: 15. CDR3 in DNA: TGTGCCAGTAGAATGGACAGGGGCGGGGAAGCATACGGGGAGCTGTTTTTT. It codes for CASRMDRGGEAYGELFF.

The chain couples TRBV7-5 to TRBJ2-7; TRBD2 is taken as the D call from the table, unchecked against the DNA. TRBV7-5 counts as a pseudogene. This CDR3 is built from 13 residues. The CDR3 DNA reads as TGTGTCAGAAGCTTAGTGGTAGACTACGAGCAGTACTTC. Protein: CVRSLVVDYEQYF.

J is TRBJ1-2 and V is TRBV5-4; TRBD1 is a possible D gene (6 bases). The germline CDR1 and CDR2 sequences are SGHNT and YYREEE (reference sequence). V was trimmed by 5 bases and J by 4 bases, leaving 12 bases between them. The CDR3 length is 13 residues. The CDR3 loop reads CASRPTGSYGYTF. The CDR3 DNA follows: TGTGCCAGCAGACCTACAGGGTCCTATGGCTACACCTTC.

J is TRBJ1-3 and V is TRBV11-2; D remains ambiguous. The V gene lost 4 bases and the J gene lost 9 bases, with 19 bases spanning the gap. This CDR3 region has 15 residues. Per germline, CDR1 SGHAT and CDR2 FQNNGV. The CDR3 here is CASSSRGYAGGTIYF. The DNA for the CDR3 is TGTGCCAGCAGCTCGCGGGGTTACGCCGGCGGCACCATATATTTT.

V and J are TRBV4-1 and TRBJ1-2; TRBD1 agrees at 7 bases. Germline CDR1 and CDR2: MGHRA and YSYEKL. This CDR3 is built from 16 residues. After removal of 4 bases from V and 4 bases from J, the junction contained 12 bases not matched to a gene. The CDR3 loop reads CASSPSGGRGVYGYTF. CDR3 in DNA: TGCGCCAGCAGCCCCTCAGGGGGGCGCGGAGTCTATGGCTACACCTTC.

This chain links TRBV7-3 with TRBJ2-3; D unclear. V lost 5 bases, J lost 9 bases, and 18 bases lay in between. Germline V gene sequence: CDR1 SGHTA, CDR2 FQGTGA. The CDR3 runs to 14 residues. The CDR3: CASSHWPGTDTQYF. The CDR3 bases are TGTGCCAGCAGCCACTGGCCTGGTACGGACACGCAGTATTTT.

This clone showed up just a few times. The chain carries TRBV7-9 and TRBJ2-1, with 11 bases that match TRBD2. The J segment lost 8 bases and the V segment lost 7 bases, leaving 16 bases of the junction unmatched. CDR3 length equals 17 residues. Germline V gives CDR1 SEHNR, CDR2 FQNEAQ (reference sequence). The CDR3 DNA follows: TGTGCCAGCACCTCATTCCCGATAGCGGGAGGGGGAGATGAGCAGTTCTTC. This gives the protein CASTSFPIAGGGDEQFF. The entire variable domain, with the rest obtained from reference TRBV7-9 and TRBJ2-1, is as follows: DTGVSQNPRHKITKRGQNVTFRCDPISEHNRLYWYRQTLGQGPEFLTYFQNEAQLEKSRLLSDRFSAERPKGSFSTLEIQRTEQGDSAMYLCASTSFPIAGGGDEQFFGPGTRLTVL.

The J gene is TRBJ2-6, the V gene TRBV25-1; D gene ambiguous. The V gene lost 7 bases and the J gene lost 0 bases, with 7 bases spanning the gap. Germline V gene lookup returns CDR1 MGHDK and CDR2 SYGVNS. The CDR3 loop spans 14 amino acids. CDR3 sequence reads: CASKADSGANVLTF. CDR3 in DNA: TGTGCCAGCAAGGCAGACTCTGGGGCCAACGTCCTGACTTTC.

This clone is a singleton in its sample. The chain joins TRBV9 to TRBJ1-2; a weak D match, TRBD1 (5 bases). The CDR3 sequence is 11 residues long. Trimming removed 6 bases at V and 4 bases at J, with 7 bases between. Looked up from germline, CDR1 is SGDLS and CDR2 is YYNGEE. The CDR3 DNA follows: TGTGCCAGCAAAACAGGCTATGGCTACACCTTC. Residues: CASKTGYGYTF. Supplemented by reference TRBV9 and TRBJ1-2, the full variable domain reads DSGVTQTPKHLITATGQRVTLRCSPRSGDLSVYWYQQSLDQGLQFLIQYYNGEERAKGNILERFSAQQFPDLHSELNLSSLELGDSALYFCASKTGYGYTFGSGTRLTVV.

The genes are TRBV19 and TRBJ2-5, with 7 bases lining up with TRBD1. The CDR3 length is 16 residues. V lost 3 bases to trimming and J lost 2 bases; unmatched junction nucleotides: 9. Germline assignment: CDR1 LNHDA and CDR2 SQIVND (reference sequence). The CDR3 reads CASSIKRQGYQETQYF. CDR3 in DNA: TGTGCCAGTAGTATCAAGCGACAGGGATATCAAGAGACCCAGTACTTC. Using reference TRBV19 and TRBJ2-5 for the parts outside the CDR3, the full variable domain is DGGITQSPKYLFRKEGQNVTLSCEQNLNHDAMYWYRQDPGQGLRLIYYSQIVNDFQKGDIAEGYSVSREKKESFPLTVTSAQKNPTAFYLCASSIKRQGYQETQYFGPGTRLLVL.

This sequence joins TRBV5-1 and TRBJ2-7; 8 nucleotides agree with TRBD2. The CDR3 has 16 residues. J gave up 5 bases and V 4 bases, and 14 bases lay outside the gene matches. Looked up from germline, CDR1 is SGHRS and CDR2 is YFSETQ. CDR3 amino acids: CASSPTVGSRGDEQYF. The CDR3 bases are TGCGCCAGCAGCCCGACCGTAGGGTCGCGGGGGGACGAGCAGTACTTC.

The J gene is TRBJ2-7, the V gene TRBV12-1; whether TRBD2, the table's D call, matches the DNA was not checked. TRBV12-1 counts as a pseudogene. There are 18 residues in the CDR3. In nucleotides, the CDR3 is TGTGCCAGCAGCTTTGCGCCCCCGCAGCGGGAGACTCCCTCCGAGCAGTACTTC. Amino acids: CASSFAPPQRETPSEQYF.

This chain connects TRBV6-5 to TRBJ1-1; D remains unclear. The CDR3 runs 12 residues. Trimming shortened V by 0 bases and J by 7 bases, and 6 bases separated the two germline ends. Germline CDR1 MNHEY, CDR2 SVGAGI. CDR3 sequence: CASSYSGNEAFF. The CDR3 coding sequence is TGTGCCAGCAGTTACTCAGGAAATGAAGCTTTCTTT.

CDR3 sequence reads: CASSDSQGPYNEQFF. The CDR3 DNA sequence: TGTGCCAGCAGTGACTCGCAGGGGCCCTACAATGAGCAGTTCTTC. The chain uses TRBV6-4 and TRBJ2-1, with a weak D call TRBD1 (6 bases). The V gene's germline CDR1 is MRHNA and CDR2 SNTAGT. The V and J ends lost 0 bases and 2 bases respectively, with 8 bases between them. The CDR3 totals 15 residues.

The CDR3 DNA is TGTGCCAGCAGCCGGTATTGGGTCAGGGGGCACGGCTACACCTTC. This sequence encodes CASSRYWVRGHGYTF. This chain uses TRBV4-2 with TRBJ1-2; 8 bases line up with TRBD1. Germline CDR1 is LGHNA and CDR2 is YNFKEQ. V shed 4 bases and J 8 bases; nucleotides not matched to a gene: 12. The CDR3 covers 15 residues.